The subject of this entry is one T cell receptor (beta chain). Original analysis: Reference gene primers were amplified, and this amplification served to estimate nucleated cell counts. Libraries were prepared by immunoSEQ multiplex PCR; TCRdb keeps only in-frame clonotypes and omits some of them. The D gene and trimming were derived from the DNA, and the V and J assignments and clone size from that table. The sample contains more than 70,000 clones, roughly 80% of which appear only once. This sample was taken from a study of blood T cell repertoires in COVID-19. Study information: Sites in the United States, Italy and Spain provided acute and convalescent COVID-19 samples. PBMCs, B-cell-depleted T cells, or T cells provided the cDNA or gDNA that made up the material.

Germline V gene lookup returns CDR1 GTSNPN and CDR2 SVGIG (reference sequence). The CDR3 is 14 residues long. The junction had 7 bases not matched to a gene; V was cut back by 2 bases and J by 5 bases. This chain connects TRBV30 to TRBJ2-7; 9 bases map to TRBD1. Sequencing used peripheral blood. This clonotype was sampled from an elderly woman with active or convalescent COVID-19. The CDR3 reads CAWSTKQGADEQYF. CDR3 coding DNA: TGTGCCTGGAGTACCAAACAGGGGGCAGACGAGCAGTACTTC.